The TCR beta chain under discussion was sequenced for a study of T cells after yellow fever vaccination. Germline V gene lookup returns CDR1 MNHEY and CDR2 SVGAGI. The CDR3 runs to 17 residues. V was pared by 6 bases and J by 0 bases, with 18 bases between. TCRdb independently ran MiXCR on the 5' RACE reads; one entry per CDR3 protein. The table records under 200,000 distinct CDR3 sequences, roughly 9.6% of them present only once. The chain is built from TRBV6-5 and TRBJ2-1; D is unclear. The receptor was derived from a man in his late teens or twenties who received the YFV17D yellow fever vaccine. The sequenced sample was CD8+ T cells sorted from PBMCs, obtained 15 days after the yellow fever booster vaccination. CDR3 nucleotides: TGTGCCAGCAGACCCTTGGCCAGTTTCAGCTCCTACAATGAGCAGTTCTTC. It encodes CASRPLASFSSYNEQFF.